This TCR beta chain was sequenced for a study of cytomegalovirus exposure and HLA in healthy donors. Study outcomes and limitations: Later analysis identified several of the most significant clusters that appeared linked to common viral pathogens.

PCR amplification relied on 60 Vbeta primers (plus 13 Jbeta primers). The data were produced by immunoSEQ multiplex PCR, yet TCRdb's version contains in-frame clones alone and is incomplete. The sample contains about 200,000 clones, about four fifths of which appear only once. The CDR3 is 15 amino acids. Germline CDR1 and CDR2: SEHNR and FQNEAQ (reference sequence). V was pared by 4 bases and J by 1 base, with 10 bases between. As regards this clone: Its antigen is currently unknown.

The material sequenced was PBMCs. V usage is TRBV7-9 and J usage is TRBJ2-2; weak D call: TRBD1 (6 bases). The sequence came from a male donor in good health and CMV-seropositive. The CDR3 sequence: CASSSGHKNTGELFF. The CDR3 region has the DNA TGTGCCAGCAGCTCGGGACACAAGAACACCGGGGAGCTGTTTTTT.